The present TCR beta chain was sequenced within a study of blood T cell repertoires in COVID-19. Across the study: The United States, Italy and Spain were the sources of the acute and convalescent COVID-19 samples. Sources were T cells, B-cell-depleted T cells, or PBMCs; the material itself was cDNA or gDNA.

A note on this clone: The sample contains more than one DNA sequence encoding this CDR3.

Original processing notes: Estimation of nucleated cell counts relied on the amplification of reference gene primers. The method was immunoSEQ multiplex PCR; TCRdb's version includes in-frame clones alone and lacks a portion of them. The D gene and trimming were derived from the DNA, and the V and J assignments and clone size from that table. The data contain around 160,000 clones, about 86% of them singletons. V was clipped by 4 bases and J by 0 bases; unmatched bases: 4. Germline V gene sequence: CDR1 SGHRS, CDR2 YFSETQ. The CDR3 consists of 15 residues. Sequenced sample: peripheral blood. The chain joins TRBV5-1 to TRBJ1-5; 7 bases fit TRBD1. This clonotype was sampled from a man between 60 and 70 years old with acute or convalescent COVID-19. The CDR3, as DNA: TGCGCCAGCAGCCGGACAGGCAATAGCAATCAGCCCCAGCATTTT. Its translation: CASSRTGNSNQPQHF.